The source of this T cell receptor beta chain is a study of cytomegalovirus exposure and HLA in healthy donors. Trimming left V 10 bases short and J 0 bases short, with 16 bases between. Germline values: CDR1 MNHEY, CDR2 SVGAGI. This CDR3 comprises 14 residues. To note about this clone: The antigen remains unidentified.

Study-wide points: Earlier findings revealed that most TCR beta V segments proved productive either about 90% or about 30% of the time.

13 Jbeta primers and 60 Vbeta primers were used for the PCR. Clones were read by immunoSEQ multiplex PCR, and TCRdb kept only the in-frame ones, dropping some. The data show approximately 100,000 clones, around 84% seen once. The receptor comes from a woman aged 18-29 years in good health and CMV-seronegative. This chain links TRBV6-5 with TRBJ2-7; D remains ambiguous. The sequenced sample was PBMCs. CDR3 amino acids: CATKAITTSYEQYF. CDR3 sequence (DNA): TGTGCCACCAAAGCGATTACTACCTCCTACGAGCAGTACTTC.